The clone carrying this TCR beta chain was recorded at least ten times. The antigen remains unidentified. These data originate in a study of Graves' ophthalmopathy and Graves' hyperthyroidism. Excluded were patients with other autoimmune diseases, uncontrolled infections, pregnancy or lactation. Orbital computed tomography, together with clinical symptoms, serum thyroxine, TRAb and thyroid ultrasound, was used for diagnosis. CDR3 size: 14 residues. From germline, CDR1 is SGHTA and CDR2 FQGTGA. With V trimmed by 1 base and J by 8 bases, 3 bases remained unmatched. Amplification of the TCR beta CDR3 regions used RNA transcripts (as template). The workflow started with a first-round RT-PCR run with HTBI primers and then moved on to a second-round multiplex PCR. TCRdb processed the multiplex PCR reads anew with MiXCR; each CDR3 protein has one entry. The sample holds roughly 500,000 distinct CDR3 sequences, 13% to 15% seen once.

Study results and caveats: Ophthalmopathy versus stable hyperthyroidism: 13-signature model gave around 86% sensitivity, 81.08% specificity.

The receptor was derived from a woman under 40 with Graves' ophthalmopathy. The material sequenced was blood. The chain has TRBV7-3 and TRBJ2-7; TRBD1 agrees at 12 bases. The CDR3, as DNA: TGTGCCAGCAGCTTAAAAGGGACAGGGGGCAAGCAGTACTTC. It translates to CASSLKGTGGKQYF.